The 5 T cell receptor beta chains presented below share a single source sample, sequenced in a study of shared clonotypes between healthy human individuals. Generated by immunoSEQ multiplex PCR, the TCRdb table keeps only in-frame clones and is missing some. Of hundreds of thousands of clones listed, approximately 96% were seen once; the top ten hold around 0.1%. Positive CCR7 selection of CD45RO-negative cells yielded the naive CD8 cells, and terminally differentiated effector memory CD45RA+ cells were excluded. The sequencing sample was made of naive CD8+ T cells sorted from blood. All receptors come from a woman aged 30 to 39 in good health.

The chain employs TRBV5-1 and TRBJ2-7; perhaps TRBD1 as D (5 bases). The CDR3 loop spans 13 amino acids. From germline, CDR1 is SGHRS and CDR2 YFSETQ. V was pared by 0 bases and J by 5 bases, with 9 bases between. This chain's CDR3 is CASSLVRGNEQYF. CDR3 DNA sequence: TGCGCCAGCAGCTTGGTAAGGGGAAACGAGCAGTACTTC. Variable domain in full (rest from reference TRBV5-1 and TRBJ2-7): KAGVTQTPRYLIKTRGQQVTLSCSPISGHRSVSWYQQTPGQGLQFLFEYFSETQRNKGNFPGRFSGRQFSNSRSEMNVSTLELGDSALYLCASSLVRGNEQYFGPGTRLTVT.

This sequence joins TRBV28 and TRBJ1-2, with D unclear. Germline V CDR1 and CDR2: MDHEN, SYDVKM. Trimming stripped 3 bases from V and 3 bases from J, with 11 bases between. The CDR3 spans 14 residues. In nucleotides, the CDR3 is TGTGCCAGCAGTTTTCGACCGACCGACTATGGCTACACCTTC. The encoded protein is CASSFRPTDYGYTF.

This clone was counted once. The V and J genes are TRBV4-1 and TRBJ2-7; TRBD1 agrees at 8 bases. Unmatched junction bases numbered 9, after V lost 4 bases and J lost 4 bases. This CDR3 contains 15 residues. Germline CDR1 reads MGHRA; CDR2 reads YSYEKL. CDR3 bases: TGCGCCAGCAGCCCTTCCCGGACAGGGCAGTACGAGCAGTACTTC. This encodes CASSPSRTGQYEQYF.

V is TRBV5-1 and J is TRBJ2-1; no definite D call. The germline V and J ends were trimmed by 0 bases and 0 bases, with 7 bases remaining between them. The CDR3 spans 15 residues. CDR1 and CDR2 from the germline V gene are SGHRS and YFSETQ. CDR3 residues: CASSLGRSSYNEQFF. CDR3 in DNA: TGCGCCAGCAGCTTGGGTCGGAGCTCCTACAATGAGCAGTTCTTC.

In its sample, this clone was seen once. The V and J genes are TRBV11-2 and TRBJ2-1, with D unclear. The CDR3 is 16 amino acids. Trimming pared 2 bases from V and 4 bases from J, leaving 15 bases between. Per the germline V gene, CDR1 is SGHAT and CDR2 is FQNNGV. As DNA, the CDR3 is TGTGCCAGCAGCTTAACGGCGGCACGGAGTTACAATGAGCAGTTCTTC. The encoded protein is CASSLTAARSYNEQFF.